These T cell receptor beta chains were read from a single sample in a study of graft-versus-host responses after intestinal transplantation. TCRdb keeps only in-frame clones here, not all; method: immunoSEQ multiplex PCR. The data contain approximately 15,000 clones, 80% to 90% of them singletons. Sequences were derived from bone marrow, sampled around 120 days after intestinal transplantation. Receptor source: a human patient who received an intestinal transplant, so some T cells may come from the graft donor. CDR3s include the opening cysteine and the closing phenylalanine or tryptophan. D genes are given only for firm matches. Size is stated for part of the rows, as once, few or many counts, or as a class when the clone is expanded.

V gene	D gene	clone size	J gene	CDR3 protein	CDR3 DNA
TRBV19	.	once	TRBJ2-5	CASSILVQETQYF	TGTGCCAGTAGTATTTTAGTTCAGGAGACCCAGTACTTC
TRBV11-2	TRBD2	.	TRBJ2-7	CASSLATSEEQYF	TGTGCCAGCAGCTTAGCGACTAGCGAGGAGCAGTACTTC
TRBV4-1	.	.	TRBJ2-7	CASSLRTGREWGNEQYF	TGCGCCAGCAGCCTCCGGACCGGACGCGAATGGGGCAACGAGCAGTACTTC
TRBV15	.	once	TRBJ1-2	CATSKRGRTNYGYTF	TGTGCCACCAGCAAGAGGGGCAGGACGAACTATGGCTACACCTTC
TRBV5-1	TRBD2	.	TRBJ2-3	CASSSGTSGRLGTDTQYF	TGCGCCAGCAGCTCCGGGACTAGCGGGAGGTTGGGCACAGATACGCAGTATTTT
TRBV15	.	once	TRBJ2-5	CATSRDGTAREETQYF	TGTGCCACCAGCAGAGATGGGACCGCAAGGGAAGAGACCCAGTACTTC
TRBV28	.	few	TRBJ2-7	CASSSPREQYF	TGTGCCAGCAGTTCCCCCCGGGAGCAGTACTTC
TRBV2	.	.	TRBJ2-1	CASSGYYEQFF	TGTGCCAGCAGTGGGTATTATGAGCAGTTCTTC
TRBV28	.	.	TRBJ2-3	CASSPDSTDTQYF	TGTGCCAGCAGTCCCGACAGCACAGATACGCAGTATTTT
TRBV6-1	.	.	TRBJ2-7	CASSSRDLYEQYF	TGTGCCAGCAGCAGCCGGGACTTATACGAGCAGTACTTC
TRBV28	.	.	TRBJ2-3	CASSIADGRDTQYF	TGTGCCAGCAGTATAGCGGACGGGAGAGATACGCAGTATTTT
TRBV28	TRBD2	few	TRBJ2-1	CASSPLAGGYNEQFF	TGTGCCAGCAGTCCCCTAGCGGGAGGGTACAATGAGCAGTTCTTC
TRBV27	.	.	TRBJ2-1	CASSLTVMVNEQFF	TGTGCCAGCAGCCTGACAGTTATGGTCAATGAGCAGTTCTTC
TRBV7-6	.	.	TRBJ2-3	CASSLGGITDTQYF	TGTGCCAGCAGCTTAGGAGGGATCACAGATACGCAGTATTTT
TRBV28	.	.	TRBJ2-2	CASRSGIGNTGELFF	TGTGCCAGCCGTTCTGGGATAGGGAACACCGGGGAGCTGTTTTTT
TRBV9	.	.	TRBJ2-1	CASSVEGGDNEQFF	TGTGCCAGCAGCGTAGAAGGAGGGGACAATGAGCAGTTCTTC